The TCR beta chain described here comes from a study of blood T cells in healthy people across ages. As regards this clonotype: Its antigen is not identified.

General study points: PBMC samples, being unsorted, prevented any conclusive comparison of naive and antigen-experienced cells. CMV status of donors was not determined, possibly confounding expanded clonotype changes.

The CDR3 length is 16 residues. The junction had 11 bases not matched to a gene; V was cut back by 5 bases and J by 5 bases. Germline lookup yields CDR1 LNHNV and CDR2 YYDKDF (reference sequence). Primers used in a second PCR of roughly 6 to 11 cycles were a sample-barcoded 5' primer and a J-beta primer mix. TCRdb re-analysed the 5' RACE reads in MiXCR, keeping a single row per CDR3 protein. In the table there are about 750,000 distinct CDR3 sequences, 50% to 65% of which are singletons. The sample consisted of blood. This TCR was sampled from an elderly man in good health. V is TRBV15 and J is TRBJ2-1; 8 bases line up with TRBD1. The CDR3 sequence is CATSGGQGRANNEQFF. DNA for the CDR3: TGTGCCACCAGCGGAGGACAGGGACGTGCCAACAATGAGCAGTTCTTC.